One sample yielded the 27 T cell receptor beta chains listed below, sequenced in a study of CD8 T cells in ankylosing spondylitis. TCRdb reanalysed the 5' RACE reads using MiXCR and keeps one entry per CDR3 protein. This sample yields 150,000 or so distinct CDR3 sequences, of which 8.5% to 10% are seen a single time; more than 12% belongs to the top ten. Sequences were obtained from blood, either unsorted or a sorted T cell fraction (not recorded which). The receptor set was obtained from a female donor with ankylosing spondylitis or in good health (not recorded which).

The chain couples TRBV7-2 to TRBJ2-7; D is unresolved. Trimming took 7 bases from V and 2 from J, leaving 9 bases between them. The CDR3 contains 12 residues. The germline V gene encodes CDR1 SGHTA and CDR2 FQGNSA. The CDR3 DNA follows: TGTGCCAGCAACTTCGGAACCTACGAGCAGTACTTC. It specifies CASNFGTYEQYF.

As DNA, the CDR3 is TGTGCCATCTGGGCAGATACTAGCGGGAACACCGGGGAGCTGTTTTTT. The encoded protein is CAIWADTSGNTGELFF. This chain connects TRBV10-3 to TRBJ2-2, with TRBD2 matching 8 bases. The germline gives CDR1 ENHRY, CDR2 SYGVKD. V trimming: 8 bases; J trimming: 1 base; junction bases outside the gene matches: 9. The CDR3 runs 16 residues.

The chain is built from TRBV4-3 and TRBJ2-2; TRBD1 might be the D (7 bases). Trimming took off 0 bases at V and 0 bases at J, with 11 bases between the two ends. Germline V gives CDR1 LGHNA, CDR2 YSLEER. This CDR3 is built from 17 residues. The CDR3 spells CASSQDRGTANTGELFF. CDR3 bases: TGCGCCAGCAGCCAAGATCGCGGGACAGCGAACACCGGGGAGCTGTTTTTT.

In this sample, this clonotype turned up a few times. The DNA of the CDR3 is TGTGCCAGCAGCTTAGGATTCCAGGGACCCTACGAGCAGTACTTC. Translating gives CASSLGFQGPYEQYF. The rearrangement uses TRBV11-1 and TRBJ2-7; D is possibly TRBD1 or TRBD2 (5 bases each). The length of the CDR3 is 15 residues. The germline V gene has CDR1 SGHAT and CDR2 FQDESV (reference sequence). V was pared by 1 base and J by 2 bases, with 12 bases between.

Only a few counts were recorded for this clonotype. This chain joins TRBV27 and TRBJ1-4, with TRBD1 identical over 10 bases. The CDR3 is 15 amino acids. Trimming cost V 5 bases and J 8 bases; bases outside gene matches: 8. Per germline, CDR1 MNHEY and CDR2 SMNVEV (reference sequence). The CDR3 here is CASSGRTGGDEKLFF. The CDR3, as DNA: TGTGCCAGCAGTGGCCGGACAGGGGGAGACGAAAAACTGTTTTTT.

This clonotype was seen many times. The chain recombines TRBV7-9 with TRBJ2-1, with D unresolved. The CDR3 has 12 residues. Deletions cut 5 bases from V and 9 bases from J, with 11 bases between. Germline V lookup: CDR1 SEHNR, CDR2 FQNEAQ (reference sequence). CDR3 region: CASSLTPSEQFF. CDR3 DNA: TGTGCCAGCAGCCTGACCCCCTCTGAGCAGTTCTTC.

The rearrangement links TRBV13 to TRBJ1-6; tentative D call: TRBD1 (6 bases). The CDR3 totals 13 residues. The V gene lost 5 bases and the J gene lost 11 bases, with 13 bases spanning the gap. Germline V gene sequence: CDR1 PRHDT, CDR2 FYEKMQ (reference sequence). As DNA, the CDR3 is TGTGCCAGCAGCCAGGGGACTTATCCACCCCTCCACTTT. Translation gives CASSQGTYPPLHF.

This clonotype was counted a few times. V usage is TRBV9 and J usage is TRBJ2-1, with 7 bases aligning to TRBD2. Losses at the gene ends were 0 bases for V and 3 bases for J; bases not matched to a gene: 6. The germline V gene has CDR1 SGDLS and CDR2 YYNGEE. This CDR3 contains 16 residues. DNA for the CDR3: TGTGCCAGCAGCGTAGGGGCTAGCGGTTACTACAATGAGCAGTTCTTC. Its protein is CASSVGASGYYNEQFF.

This sequence joins TRBV6-2 or TRBV6-3 and TRBJ2-1; D possibly matches TRBD1 or TRBD2 (5 bases each). The CDR3 runs to 13 residues. The germline CDR1 and CDR2 sequences are MNHEY and SVGEGT. The V end was cut by 0 bases, the J end by 10 bases, with 10 bases between. The CDR3 here is CASSYSGPTEQFF. The CDR3 coding sequence is TGTGCCAGCAGTTACTCGGGACCCACGGAGCAGTTCTTC.

This clonotype was counted between two and nine times. The chain uses TRBV7-9 and TRBJ1-1, with D uncertain. Germline lookup yields CDR1 SEHNR and CDR2 FQNEAQ (reference sequence). This CDR3 contains 14 residues. Trimming shortened V by 1 base and J by 1 base, and 7 bases separated the two germline ends. The CDR3 here is CASSLVYPNTEAFF. The CDR3 region has the DNA TGTGCCAGCAGCTTAGTCTATCCGAACACTGAAGCTTTCTTT. The whole variable domain, remainder taken from reference TRBV7-9 and TRBJ1-1, is DTGVSQNPRHKITKRGQNVTFRCDPISEHNRLYWYRQTLGQGPEFLTYFQNEAQLEKSRLLSDRFSAERPKGSFSTLEIQRTEQGDSAMYLCASSLVYPNTEAFFGQGTRLTVV.

This clonotype was seen a handful of times. The rearrangement joins TRBV28 to TRBJ2-4; D perhaps matches TRBD1 (6 bases). The CDR3 is made up of 12 amino acids. V was shortened by 4 bases and J by 8 bases, with 9 bases between the two germline ends. Germline V gene sequence: CDR1 MDHEN, CDR2 SYDVKM. This CDR3 reads CASSSGADIQYF. The CDR3 DNA sequence: TGTGCCAGCAGTTCAGGGGCGGACATTCAGTACTTC.

This clonotype has ten or more counts. For the CDR3, the DNA is TGTGCCAGCACCCAACCGGGAATGTCCTACAATGAGCAGTTCTTC. It yields the protein CASTQPGMSYNEQFF. The chain recombines TRBV12-3 or TRBV12-4 with TRBJ2-1; the D gene is possibly TRBD2 (5 bases). V lost 7 bases to trimming and J lost 1 base, with 14 bases between them. The CDR3 spans 15 residues.

This rearrangement joins TRBV11-2 to TRBJ2-1; no definite D call. Trimming cost V 3 bases and J 7 bases, with 10 bases left between them. CDR1 SGHAT and CDR2 FQNNGV come from the germline V gene. This CDR3 contains 13 residues. The CDR3 bases are TGTGCCAGCAGCTTTTACAGATTTAATGAGCAGTTCTTC. Its translation: CASSFYRFNEQFF. The full variable domain, in which reference TRBV11-2 and TRBJ2-1 provide the parts outside the CDR3, is EAGVAQSPRYKIIEKRQSVAFWCNPISGHATLYWYQQILGQGPKLLIQFQNNGVVDDSQLPKDRFSAERLKGVDSTLKIQPAKLEDSAVYLCASSFYRFNEQFFGPGTRLTVL.

This chain uses TRBV7-8 with TRBJ2-7; no definite D call. The CDR3 loop spans 15 amino acids. The germline CDR1 and CDR2 sequences are SGHVS and FQNEAQ. V lost 3 bases and J 5 bases, leaving 17 bases between the germline ends. The CDR3 loop is CASSFLEDGEDEQYF. The CDR3 nucleotides are TGTGCCAGCAGCTTTCTTGAAGATGGTGAGGACGAGCAGTACTTC.

This rearrangement joins TRBV5-1 to TRBJ2-1, with TRBD1 matching over 8 bases. The CDR3 totals 16 residues. Germline V gene lookup returns CDR1 SGHRS and CDR2 YFSETQ. J lost 9 bases, V lost 3 bases, and 14 bases had no gene match. Written as DNA, the CDR3 is TGCGCCAGCAGCTCCGAGGGCAGGGGGCAGCTCGGTGAGCAGTTCTTC. Translation gives CASSSEGRGQLGEQFF.

This clonotype was observed many times. This chain connects TRBV29-1 to TRBJ2-1; 7 bases agree with TRBD2. The CDR3 covers 14 residues. CDR1 is SQVTM and CDR2 is ANQGSEA in the germline V gene. The junction had 5 bases not matched to a gene; V was cut back by 4 bases and J by 2 bases. The CDR3 is CSVVNGRPYNEQFF. The CDR3 DNA sequence: TGCAGCGTTGTCAACGGGAGGCCCTACAATGAGCAGTTCTTC.

The rearrangement uses TRBV6-5 and TRBJ1-1; possibly TRBD1 for D (5 bases). This CDR3 contains 11 residues. Germline CDR1 and CDR2: MNHEY and SVGAGI. The V end was cut by 6 bases, the J end by 7 bases, with 9 bases between. CDR3 loop: CASRRGLEAFF. CDR3 coding DNA: TGTGCCAGCAGAAGGGGCCTTGAAGCTTTCTTT.

This clonotype has at least ten counts. The gene calls are TRBV7-9 and TRBJ2-7; a weak D match, TRBD2 (5 bases). The CDR3 sequence is 16 residues long. Trimming cost V 5 bases and J 2 bases, with 19 bases left between them. Germline V gene lookup returns CDR1 SEHNR and CDR2 FQNEAQ (reference sequence). CDR3 loop: CASSQVERTSPYEQYF. The CDR3 DNA is TGTGCCAGCAGCCAGGTAGAGCGGACCAGCCCCTACGAGCAGTACTTC. Combining the CDR3 with reference TRBV7-9 and TRBJ2-7 gives the whole variable domain DTGVSQNPRHKITKRGQNVTFRCDPISEHNRLYWYRQTLGQGPEFLTYFQNEAQLEKSRLLSDRFSAERPKGSFSTLEIQRTEQGDSAMYLCASSQVERTSPYEQYFGPGTRLTVT.

The V and J genes are TRBV24-1 and TRBJ2-1; TRBD2 agrees at 8 bases. Trimming removed 2 bases from V and 8 bases from J; junction bases left unmatched: 10. Per the germline V gene, CDR1 is KGHDR and CDR2 is SFDVKD. The CDR3 loop spans 16 amino acids. CDR3 nucleotide sequence: TGTGCCACCAGTGATTGGTCAGCGGGAGTGGGGGATGAGCAGTTCTTC. The encoded protein is CATSDWSAGVGDEQFF.

This clonotype was picked up a small number of times. The rearrangement uses TRBV10-3 and TRBJ1-2, with TRBD1 matching over 10 bases. In germline, CDR1 is ENHRY, CDR2 SYGVKD. The CDR3 covers 14 residues. J gave up 7 bases and V 0 bases, and 2 bases lay outside the gene matches. DNA for the CDR3: TGTGCCATCAGTGAGTCAGGGACAGGGGTTGGCTACACCTTC. The encoded protein is CAISESGTGVGYTF.

Only a few counts were recorded for this clonotype. The CDR3 sequence: CASSPGTATSNYGYTF. Here the CDR3 DNA reads TGCGCCAGCAGCCCAGGGACAGCCACCTCTAACTATGGCTACACCTTC. The rearrangement joins TRBV4-3 to TRBJ1-2; 7 bases are a match to TRBD1. This CDR3 comprises 16 residues. Germline lookup yields CDR1 LGHNA and CDR2 YSLEER. The junction had 8 bases not matched to a gene; V was cut back by 4 bases and J by 0 bases.

This clonotype has a handful of counts. The V gene is TRBV27, the J gene TRBJ1-6, with 8 bases lining up with TRBD1. V lost 5 bases, J lost 10 bases, and 4 bases stayed unmatched. Germline V gives CDR1 MNHEY, CDR2 SMNVEV (reference sequence). The CDR3 is made up of 13 amino acids. The CDR3 DNA sequence: TGTGCCAGCAGTCCCCGACAGGGGTCACCCCTCCACTTT. Its translation is CASSPRQGSPLHF.

The sample holds a few counts of this clonotype. The V gene is TRBV29-1, the J gene TRBJ2-1; either TRBD1 or TRBD2 may fit D (5 bases each). Trimming took off 8 bases at V and 0 bases at J, with 14 bases between the two ends. Per germline, CDR1 SQVTM and CDR2 ANQGSEA. The CDR3 consists of 14 residues. CDR3 sequence: CSTRDVSSYNEQFF. The CDR3 DNA is TGCAGCACAAGGGACGTAAGCTCCTACAATGAGCAGTTCTTC.

The chain has TRBV4-3 and TRBJ1-1; D is possibly TRBD1 (5 bases). Per the germline V gene, CDR1 is LGHNA and CDR2 is YSLEER. Trimming pared 0 bases from V and 4 bases from J, leaving 15 bases between. The CDR3 covers 16 residues. DNA of the CDR3: TGCGCCAGCAGCCAAGAGAGGGACCTTAGGATCACTGAAGCTTTCTTT. Its protein is CASSQERDLRITEAFF.

This clonotype was seen many times. The chain employs TRBV6-2 or TRBV6-3 and TRBJ2-1; D remains unclear. V lost 2 bases to trimming and J lost 7 bases, with 3 bases between them. Germline CDR1 is MNHEY and CDR2 is SVGEGT. The CDR3 extends over 11 amino acids. CDR3 sequence reads: CASSYANEQFF. CDR3 in DNA: TGTGCCAGCAGTTACGCGAATGAGCAGTTCTTC.

This clonotype was seen only a few times. The chain is built from TRBV27 and TRBJ2-5, with D maybe TRBD2 (5 bases). The germline gives CDR1 MNHEY, CDR2 SMNVEV (reference sequence). This CDR3 has 14 residues. The germline V and J ends were trimmed by 5 bases and 1 base, with 11 bases remaining between them. The CDR3 DNA follows: TGTGCCAGCAGTCGAACTAGTCCCCAAGAGACCCAGTACTTC. Translation: CASSRTSPQETQYF.

This clonotype was recorded a few times. This CDR3 is CATSRDLGKGQPQHF. The CDR3 nucleotides are TGTGCCACCAGCAGAGATCTGGGGAAAGGTCAGCCCCAGCATTTT. This chain uses TRBV15 with TRBJ1-5; the D is unclear. This CDR3 contains 15 residues. Germline V lookup: CDR1 LNHNV, CDR2 YYDKDF (reference sequence). V lost 0 bases and J lost 6, with 12 bases in between.